Included here is one T cell receptor beta chain sequence, with context. Unmatched junction bases numbered 3, after V lost 4 bases and J lost 2 bases. From germline, CDR1 is SGHTA and CDR2 FQGNSA. The CDR3 has 14 residues. This record comes from a study of T cell changes during pregnancy in multiple sclerosis. Clones were read by immunoSEQ multiplex PCR, and TCRdb kept only the in-frame ones, dropping some. The table has tens of thousands of clones, under 95% seen once. The chain couples TRBV7-2 to TRBJ2-3, with 7 positions matching TRBD2. The source is a female donor in good health, enrolled as a control in a pregnancy study. Sequenced material: peripheral blood, taken in the first trimester of pregnancy. CDR3 protein: CASSSGLPTDTQYF. The CDR3 nucleotides are TGTGCCAGCAGCTCGGGACTACCCACAGATACGCAGTATTTT.